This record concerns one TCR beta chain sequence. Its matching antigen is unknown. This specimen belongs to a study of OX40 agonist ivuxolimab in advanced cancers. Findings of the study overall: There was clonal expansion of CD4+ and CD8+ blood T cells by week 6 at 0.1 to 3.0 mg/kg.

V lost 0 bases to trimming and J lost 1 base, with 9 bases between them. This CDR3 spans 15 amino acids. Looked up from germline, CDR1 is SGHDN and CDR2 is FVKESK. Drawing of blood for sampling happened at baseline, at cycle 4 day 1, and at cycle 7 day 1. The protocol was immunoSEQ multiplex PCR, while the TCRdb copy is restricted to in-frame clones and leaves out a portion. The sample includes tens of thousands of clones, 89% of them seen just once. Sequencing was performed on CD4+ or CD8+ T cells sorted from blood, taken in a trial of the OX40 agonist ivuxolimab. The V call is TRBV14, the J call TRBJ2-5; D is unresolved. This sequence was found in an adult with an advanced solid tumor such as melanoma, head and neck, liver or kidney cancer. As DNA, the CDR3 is TGTGCCAGCAGCCAAGATCAGTTCTCCCAAGAGACCCAGTACTTC. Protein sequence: CASSQDQFSQETQYF.